The clone carrying this TCR beta chain occurred many times. Its antigen is unidentified. No patient had received any treatment before thyroid surgery. Germline V lookup: CDR1 SGHNT, CDR2 YENEEA. Trimming stripped 0 bases from V and 8 bases from J, with 5 bases between. The CDR3 is 12 amino acids. Original data processing: Between-group CDR3 differences, defined by clinicopathological status, yielded a distant-metastasis classifier for papillary thyroid cancer. TCRdb reanalyzed the PCR reads with MiXCR. It is TCRdb's table, rather than the study itself, that gives the V and J calls and clone size. The sample holds approximately 32,000 clones, approximately 15% seen once. These data belong to a study of metastatic and nonmetastatic thyroid tumors. As for the study in general: The authors compared repertoires across blood and tumor or nodule tissue from malignant and benign thyroid patients. Study-level points and caveats: Significantly greater TCR beta diversity was reportedly found in malignant thyroid tumors than in benign nodules (in blood and tumor).

The source material was blood. The sequence derives from a male donor with papillary thyroid cancer or a benign thyroid nodule (not recorded which). Some clones in this sample may be carry-over from other donors' samples. The V and J genes are TRBV11-3 and TRBJ2-1; D not certain. The DNA for the CDR3 is TGTGCCAGCAGCTTAGACGCCGATGAGCAGTTCTTC. Translating gives CASSLDADEQFF.